Shown below are 21 T cell receptor beta chains from a single sample sequenced in a study of B cell selection in AIRE deficiency. Regulatory T cells were sorted as CD4+CD25hiCD127low/negative cells. TCRdb's copy holds only in-frame clones and misses some; the assay was immunoSEQ multiplex PCR. The sample contains 12,000 to 15,000 clones, around 93% of which appear only once. Sequencing was carried out using Tregs sorted from PBMCs. The receptors were gathered from a human donor with AIRE deficiency.

CDR3 region: CASSPGTSGRYRVQETQYF. The CDR3 DNA reads as TGCGCCAGCAGCCCTGGGACTAGCGGGAGGTACCGGGTACAAGAGACCCAGTACTTC. The rearrangement joins TRBV5-1 to TRBJ2-5; TRBD2 aligns across 15 bases. The CDR3 consists of 19 residues. V trimming: 4 bases; J trimming: 2 bases; junction bases outside the gene matches: 12. The germline V gene has CDR1 SGHRS and CDR2 YFSETQ.

The chain recombines TRBV6-1 with TRBJ1-2; TRBD1 agrees at 8 bases. Germline CDR1 reads MNHNS; CDR2 reads SASEGT. CDR3 length: 12 amino acids. Trimming removed 6 bases from V and 7 bases from J; junction bases left unmatched: 4. The CDR3 nucleotides are TGTGCCAGCAGGGACAGGGTCTCTGGCTACACCTTC. This translates into CASRDRVSGYTF.

The chain has TRBV7-6 and TRBJ2-2; 11 bases line up with TRBD2. Trimming cost V 1 base and J 11 bases; bases outside gene matches: 15. The CDR3 runs to 18 residues. CDR1 and CDR2 (germline): SGHVS, FNYEAQ. Here the CDR3 DNA reads TGTGCCAGCAGCTTAGGCCCTGGGGTAGCGGGAGGGCGACGAGAGCTGTTTTTT. Its translation: CASSLGPGVAGGRRELFF.

The chain joins TRBV7-8 to TRBJ2-1, with 7 bases aligning to TRBD2. Trimming cost V 2 bases and J 3 bases; bases outside gene matches: 7. CDR3 size: 16 residues. Germline lookup yields CDR1 SGHVS and CDR2 FQNEAQ. The CDR3 here is CASSLRQGLHYNEQFF. The CDR3 DNA reads TGTGCCAGCAGCTTAAGGCAGGGACTACACTACAATGAGCAGTTCTTC. Using reference TRBV7-8 and TRBJ2-1 for the parts outside the CDR3, the full variable domain is GAGVSQSPRYKVAKRGQDVALRCDPISGHVSLFWYQQALGQGPEFLTYFQNEAQLDKSGLPSDRFFAERPEGSVSTLKIQRTQQEDSAVYLCASSLRQGLHYNEQFFGPGTRLTVL.

This clone came up a few times. The chain has TRBV7-2 and TRBJ2-3, with D unresolved. V was shortened by 2 bases and J by 4 bases, with 4 bases between the two germline ends. The CDR3 totals 12 residues. Germline V gene lookup returns CDR1 SGHTA and CDR2 FQGNSA. CDR3 amino acids: CASSLSADTQYF. The CDR3 DNA reads as TGTGCCAGCAGCTTAAGCGCAGATACGCAGTATTTT.

This CDR3 reads CASSLARQYQETQYF. CDR3 coding DNA: TGTGCCAGCAGCTTGGCCAGGCAATACCAAGAGACCCAGTACTTC. The chain uses TRBV5-6 and TRBJ2-5; unclear D gene. V was pared by 0 bases and J by 0 bases, with 9 bases between. The CDR3 is 15 residues long. The germline V gene has CDR1 SGHDT and CDR2 YYEEEE.

There are a few counts of this clone. The chain recombines TRBV7-7 with TRBJ1-1, with D possibly TRBD1 on 5 matching bases. The CDR3 loop spans 13 amino acids. Trimming took off 6 bases at V and 6 bases at J, with 14 bases between the two ends. CDR1 is SSHAT, CDR2 FNYEAQ, per germline (reference sequence). The CDR3 region is CASSPRDGAEAFF. The DNA for the CDR3 is TGTGCCAGCAGTCCCCGGGACGGCGCTGAAGCTTTCTTT.

The chain employs TRBV7-8 and TRBJ2-7; 12 bases fit TRBD1. This CDR3 region has 15 residues. CDR1 is SGHVS and CDR2 is FQNEAQ in the germline V gene. V lost 0 bases and J lost 7; bases outside the gene matches: 4. The CDR3 region has the DNA TGTGCCAGCAGCTTAGCGGGACAGGGGGCGAGAGAGCAGTACTTC. Its protein product is CASSLAGQGAREQYF. The whole variable domain, filled in from reference TRBV7-8 and TRBJ2-7, reads GAGVSQSPRYKVAKRGQDVALRCDPISGHVSLFWYQQALGQGPEFLTYFQNEAQLDKSGLPSDRFFAERPEGSVSTLKIQRTQQEDSAVYLCASSLAGQGAREQYFGPGTRLTVT.

The chain links TRBV19 to TRBJ2-1, with 10 bases aligning to TRBD2. V shed 0 bases, J shed 7 bases, and the junction held 15 bases outside the gene matches. Germline CDR1 reads LNHDA; CDR2 reads SQIVND (reference sequence). The CDR3 loop spans 19 amino acids. CDR3 in amino acids: CASSIDLGSGRAMENEQFF. The CDR3 DNA reads as TGTGCCAGTAGTATAGATCTGGGGAGCGGGAGGGCCATGGAGAATGAGCAGTTCTTC.

The V and J genes are TRBV18 and TRBJ2-1; D uncertain. The V gene lost 6 bases and the J gene lost 4 bases, with 10 bases spanning the gap. Germline CDR1 and CDR2: KGHSH and LQKENI. The CDR3 length is 13 residues. CDR3: CASSSLPYNEQFF. Here the CDR3 DNA reads TGTGCCAGCTCCTCCCTCCCGTACAATGAGCAGTTCTTC.

The chain has TRBV7-3 and TRBJ2-2; 7 bases are a match to TRBD1. Germline V gene data show CDR1 as SGHTA and CDR2 as FQGTGA. The CDR3 sequence is 15 residues long. The V gene end was trimmed by 2 bases and the J gene end by 5 bases; junction bases not matched to a gene: 5. The chain's CDR3 is CASSLLVRGTGELFF. The CDR3 DNA reads as TGTGCCAGCAGCTTACTGGTCAGGGGGACCGGGGAGCTGTTTTTT. Full variable domain (remainder filled in from reference TRBV7-3 and TRBJ2-2): GAGVSQTPSNKVTEKGKYVELRCDPISGHTALYWYRQSLGQGPEFLIYFQGTGAADDSGLPNDRFFAVRPEGSVSTLKIQRTERGDSAVYLCASSLLVRGTGELFFGEGSRLTVL.

This clone was counted a single time. The chain employs TRBV20-1 and TRBJ2-5; D is undetermined. Trimming removed 0 bases from V and 7 bases from J, with 6 bases in between. Germline V gene sequence: CDR1 DFQATT, CDR2 SNEGSKA (reference sequence). CDR3 length: 11 amino acids. CDR3 sequence: CSARDLTTQYF. CDR3 in DNA: TGCAGTGCTAGAGATCTAACGACCCAGTACTTC.

The chain links TRBV9 to TRBJ2-1; D unclear. From germline, CDR1 is SGDLS and CDR2 YYNGEE. There are 14 residues in the CDR3. The ends were cut back, 8 bases at V and 0 bases at J, with 12 bases in the middle. CDR3 bases: TGTGCCAGTAACCTTGGAAGCTCCTACAATGAGCAGTTCTTC. This sequence encodes CASNLGSSYNEQFF.

V is TRBV5-1 and J is TRBJ2-2; 8 bases are shared with TRBD1. The V and J ends lost 3 bases and 10 bases, in that order; junction bases with no gene match: 11. Per germline, CDR1 SGHRS and CDR2 YFSETQ. The CDR3 contains 15 residues. Here the CDR3 reads CASSWGTGVWLELFF. The CDR3 DNA sequence: TGCGCCAGCAGCTGGGGGACAGGTGTTTGGTTGGAGCTGTTTTTT.

This clone was observed a single time. The gene calls are TRBV5-5 and TRBJ2-1; D unclear. V shed 3 bases and J shed 7 bases, with 8 bases lying between them. From germline, CDR1 is SGHKS and CDR2 YYEKEE (reference sequence). The CDR3 has 12 residues. CDR3 amino acids: CASSSMGNEQFF. The CDR3 DNA reads as TGTGCCAGCAGCTCCATGGGGAATGAGCAGTTCTTC.

The V gene is TRBV25-1, the J gene TRBJ1-2; D uncertain. From germline, CDR1 is MGHDK and CDR2 SYGVNS. V dropped 4 bases and J dropped 0 bases, with 3 bases sitting between them. This CDR3 has 12 residues. The CDR3 DNA reads as TGTGCCAGCAGTGTAGCTAACTATGGCTACACCTTC. This gives the protein CASSVANYGYTF.

This clone was seen a single time. The DNA of the CDR3 is TGTGCCAGCAGGTGGCGGGGACGACGCGAGCAGTACTTC. Protein: CASRWRGRREQYF. The chain uses TRBV5-6 and TRBJ2-7; D possibly corresponds to TRBD2 (6 bases). Germline V gene data show CDR1 as SGHDT and CDR2 as YYEEEE. This CDR3 region has 13 residues. V dropped 5 bases and J dropped 6 bases, with 15 bases sitting between them.

This clone was recorded once. The J gene is TRBJ2-1, the V gene TRBV19, with D perhaps matching TRBD1 or TRBD2 (5 bases each). This CDR3 has 13 amino acids. Deletions cut 7 bases from V and 5 bases from J, with 12 bases between. Per germline, CDR1 LNHDA and CDR2 SQIVND (reference sequence). The CDR3 is CASKLLGDNEQFF. The CDR3 DNA follows: TGTGCCAGTAAATTGCTGGGGGACAATGAGCAGTTCTTC.

The rearrangement links TRBV10-3 to TRBJ1-1, with D possibly being TRBD1 (6 bases). The ends were cut back, 4 bases at V and 8 bases at J, with 11 bases in the middle. This CDR3 region has 12 residues. CDR1 and CDR2 (germline): ENHRY, SYGVKD. CDR3 in amino acids: CAISVGRGEAFF. As DNA, the CDR3 is TGTGCCATCAGTGTCGGCAGGGGCGAAGCTTTCTTT.

This chain links TRBV28 with TRBJ2-4, with a weak D call TRBD2 (5 bases). Trimming shortened V by 4 bases and J by 4 bases, and 11 bases separated the two germline ends. The CDR3 contains 14 residues. Germline CDR1 is MDHEN and CDR2 is SYDVKM. As DNA, the CDR3 is TGTGCCAGCAGTTGGTCAACGGGGAAAAACATTCAGTACTTC. Its protein is CASSWSTGKNIQYF.

The rearrangement uses TRBV28 and TRBJ1-2, with 7 positions matching TRBD1. This CDR3 spans 15 amino acids. Germline V lookup: CDR1 MDHEN, CDR2 SYDVKM. V trimming: 6 bases; J trimming: 4 bases; junction bases outside the gene matches: 11. CDR3 sequence (DNA): TGTGCCAGCAGGGCCCCCGGGACAGCCCTCTATGGCTACACCTTC. It specifies CASRAPGTALYGYTF.